This T cell receptor beta chain was sequenced in a study of CD8+CD57+ T cells in acquired aplastic anemia. Study at large: When averaged, DNA from sorted CD4+ and CD8+ cells came to approximately 3 ug. Study outcomes and limitations: CD8+ Simpson's diversity in patients was not significantly different from that in controls. Patients and controls had in common twenty-nine CD8+ CDR3 sequences.

The use of genomic DNA as template underpinned the TCR beta VDJ and CDR3 profiling. From the reads, TCRdb called clonotypes with MiXCR, one entry per CDR3 protein. This table has around 170,000 distinct CDR3 sequences, 40% to 50% appearing once. For sequencing, patients were chosen who had shown expansion of CD8+CD57+ cells by flow cytometry. The cohort consisted entirely of patients having severe acquired aplastic anemia. On this clonotype itself: Its antigen remains unidentified.

Trimming removed 3 bases from V and 4 bases from J, with 13 bases in between. CDR1 is SGHRS, CDR2 YFSETQ, per germline. This CDR3 is built from 14 residues. The sequence derives from a human donor with aplastic anemia. Material for sequencing was sorted CD4+, CD8+, or CD8+CD57+ T cells (not recorded which) from PBMCs. The chain employs TRBV5-1 and TRBJ1-2; no definite D call. CDR3 region: CASSSPTVRYGYTF. The CDR3 DNA reads as TGCGCCAGCAGCTCACCTACGGTCCGCTATGGCTACACCTTC.